The next 14 T cell receptor beta chains were all read from a single sample in a study of blood T cells in healthy people across ages. A second PCR, run for about 7 to 11 cycles, used a sample-barcoded 5' primer plus a J-beta primer mix. Each CDR3 protein is one row after TCRdb ran MiXCR on the 5' RACE reads. This table holds under 1,000,000 distinct CDR3 sequences, roughly 35% found once. Sequencing input: blood. Receptors originate from a man aged 18-30 years in good health.

This clonotype was counted only a few times. This chain uses TRBV6-5 with TRBJ1-2; D is undetermined. CDR3 length equals 14 residues. Per the germline V gene, CDR1 is MNHEY and CDR2 is SVGAGI. Trimming removed 4 bases at V and 0 bases at J, with 9 bases between. The CDR3 protein is CASSSQPTNYGYTF. The DNA for the CDR3 is TGTGCCAGCAGTTCACAGCCAACTAACTATGGCTACACCTTC.

The chain combines TRBV6-5 with TRBJ1-6; D remains ambiguous. CDR1 is MNHEY, CDR2 SVGAGI, per germline. The CDR3 contains 16 residues. Between the trimmed V and J ends, which lost 0 bases and 1 base, there was a span of 7 bases. CDR3 region: CASSYSKGSYNSPLHF. In DNA, the CDR3 is TGTGCCAGCAGTTACTCGAAGGGATCCTATAATTCACCCCTCCACTTT.

The chain combines TRBV4-3 with TRBJ1-2; D gene unclear. The CDR3 is made up of 14 amino acids. Trimming took off 0 bases at V and 4 bases at J, with 9 bases between the two ends. The V gene's germline CDR1 is LGHNA and CDR2 YSLEER. The CDR3 here is CASSQDSGFYGYTF. DNA of the CDR3: TGCGCCAGCAGCCAAGATTCGGGGTTCTATGGCTACACCTTC.

At least ten counts were recorded for this clonotype. The chain links TRBV5-5 to TRBJ2-3; 7 positions match TRBD1. V lost 4 bases, J lost 1 base, and 6 bases stayed unmatched. Germline-derived CDR1 and CDR2 are SGHKS and YYEKEE (reference sequence). The CDR3 has 15 amino acids. CDR3 region: CASSRGTDRTDTQYF. CDR3 DNA sequence: TGTGCCAGCAGCCGAGGGACAGACCGCACAGATACGCAGTATTTT.

This rearrangement joins TRBV13 to TRBJ2-1; D is unclear. V lost 5 bases and J 8 bases, leaving 19 bases between the germline ends. This CDR3 comprises 15 residues. Germline V gene lookup returns CDR1 PRHDT and CDR2 FYEKMQ (reference sequence). CDR3 DNA sequence: TGTGCCAGCAGCAAAATCGTGGCCCAATCGGATGAGCAGTTCTTC. It encodes CASSKIVAQSDEQFF.

The chain joins TRBV12-3 or TRBV12-4 to TRBJ2-3; 10 nucleotides match TRBD2. V gave up 7 bases and J gave up 5 bases; unmatched junction bases: 9. This CDR3 is 15 amino acids long. This CDR3 is CASTKLAGIVDTQYF. DNA of the CDR3: TGTGCCAGCACCAAACTAGCGGGGATAGTAGATACGCAGTATTTT.

This clonotype has ten or more counts. A read error may produce the germline difference seen at one junction end. The chain employs TRBV12-3 or TRBV12-4 and TRBJ2-7; 9 nucleotides line up with TRBD1. This CDR3 has 15 residues. This chain's CDR3 is CASSPPGQGSHEQYF. CDR3 DNA sequence: TGTGCCAGCAGTCCTCCGGGACAGGGCTCCCACGAGCAGTACTTC.

The chain has TRBV7-7 and TRBJ2-5, with D hard to call. CDR3 length: 16 residues. The germline V gene encodes CDR1 SSHAT and CDR2 FNYEAQ (reference sequence). Trimming took 2 bases from V and 2 from J, leaving 15 bases between them. In DNA form, the CDR3 reads TGTGCCAGCAGCTTAAGAGGCGAGTTAGTTCAAGAGACCCAGTACTTC. Protein: CASSLRGELVQETQYF.

The chain couples TRBV12-3 or TRBV12-4 to TRBJ2-5; 7 bases fit TRBD1. The CDR3 spans 16 residues. V lost 3 bases to trimming and J lost 11 bases; unmatched junction nucleotides: 18. This chain's CDR3 is CASSFDREAYYNEQYF. As DNA, the CDR3 is TGTGCCAGCAGTTTTGACAGGGAAGCTTACTACAATGAGCAGTACTTC.

Written as DNA, the CDR3 is TGTGCCAGCAGTGTCGGAAATGAGCAGTACTTC. The encoded protein is CASSVGNEQYF. The rearrangement joins TRBV27 to TRBJ2-7; D unclear. The V and J ends lost 5 bases and 7 bases respectively, with 9 bases between them. Germline V CDR1 and CDR2: MNHEY, SMNVEV (reference sequence). The CDR3 has 11 residues.

This clonotype has a count of ten or more. The chain joins TRBV6-5 to TRBJ2-2; D is ambiguous. Trimming left V 4 bases short and J 9 bases short, with 24 bases between. CDR1 is MNHEY and CDR2 is SVGAGI in the germline V gene. The CDR3 runs to 17 residues. The CDR3 loop reads CASSSGLVARLTRELFF. The CDR3 nucleotides are TGTGCCAGCAGTTCTGGGTTGGTGGCAAGATTAACCAGGGAGCTGTTTTTT.

The table lists this clonotype with a few counts. The chain joins TRBV7-2 to TRBJ2-7; tentative D call: TRBD1 (6 bases). Germline CDR1 and CDR2: SGHTA and FQGNSA. The V end was cut by 4 bases, the J end by 3 bases, with 19 bases between. CDR3 length: 16 amino acids. CDR3 nucleotide sequence: TGTGCCAGCAGCTATTGGACAGTCCCGAAGGACTACGAGCAGTACTTC. This translates into CASSYWTVPKDYEQYF.

This clonotype was seen only a few times. This chain uses TRBV2 with TRBJ2-5; 8 bases fit TRBD1. V dropped 8 bases and J dropped 2; count of bases not matched to a gene: 7. Germline loops: CDR1 SNHLY, CDR2 FYNNEI. This CDR3 contains 14 residues. This chain's CDR3 is CASASGTGQETQYF. For the CDR3, the DNA is TGTGCCAGCGCTTCCGGGACAGGTCAAGAGACCCAGTACTTC. The full variable domain, with the rest looked up from reference TRBV2 and TRBJ2-5, is EPEVTQTPSHQVTQMGQEVILRCVPISNHLYFYWYRQILGQKVEFLVSFYNNEISEKSEIFDDQFSVERPDGSNFTLKIRSTKLEDSAMYFCASASGTGQETQYFGPGTRLLVL.

The table lists this clonotype with a few counts. The chain carries TRBV20-1 and TRBJ2-7; D gene ambiguous. V lost 3 bases and J lost 0, with 15 bases in between. Looked up from germline, CDR1 is DFQATT and CDR2 is SNEGSKA (reference sequence). The CDR3 runs 15 residues. The CDR3 DNA reads as TGCAGTGCTAGCGGATCGTTGGCGAGCTCCTACGAGCAGTACTTC. Translated: CSASGSLASSYEQYF.